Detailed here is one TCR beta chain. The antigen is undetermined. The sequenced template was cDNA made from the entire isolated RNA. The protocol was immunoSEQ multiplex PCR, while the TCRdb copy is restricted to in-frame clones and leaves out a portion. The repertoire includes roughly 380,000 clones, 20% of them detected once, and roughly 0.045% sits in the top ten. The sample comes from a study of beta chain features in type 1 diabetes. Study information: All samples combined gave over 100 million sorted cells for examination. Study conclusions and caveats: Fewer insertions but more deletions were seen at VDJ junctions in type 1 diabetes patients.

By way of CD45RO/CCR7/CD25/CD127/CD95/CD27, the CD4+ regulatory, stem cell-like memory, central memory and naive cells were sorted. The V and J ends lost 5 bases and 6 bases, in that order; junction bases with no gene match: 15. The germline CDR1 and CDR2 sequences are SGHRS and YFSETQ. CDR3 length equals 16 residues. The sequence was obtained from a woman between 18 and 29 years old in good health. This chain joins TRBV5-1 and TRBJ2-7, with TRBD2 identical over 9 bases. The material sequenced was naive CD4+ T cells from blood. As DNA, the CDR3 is TGCGCCAGCAGGAGGGGGCTAGCGGGAAGGTCGGGCGAGCAGTACTTC. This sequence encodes CASRRGLAGRSGEQYF.